This T cell receptor beta chain is from a study of blood T cell repertoires in COVID-19 (dated by TCRdb to 2018 to 2021). With regard to the full study: The collaborator samples originated in the United States, Italy and Spain and spanned the acute and convalescent phases of COVID-19. The material from the prospective study consisted of cDNA or gDNA derived from T cells, B-cell-depleted T cells, or PBMCs. Subjects who had been exposed to COVID-19, were actively infected with it, or had recovered from it provided the deeply sampled blood TCRbeta repertoires that made up the dataset. The repertoires were released in a freely available public database meant as a resource for research on the immune response to SARS-CoV-2. The samples were drawn from two sources: the first 160 participants of the ongoing ImmuneRACE study, and fewer than 1,500 subjects contributed by 6 global collaborators. Nearly every sample came with metadata listing a de-identified subject ID, COVID-19 status, age in years and sex. Where HLA class I and class II types were available, the types were taken from metadata supplied by the sample provider, not from assay-based typing.

The immunoSEQ Assay, a bias-controlled multiplex PCR, was used to amplify TCRbeta CDR3 regions from genomic DNA. In the original analysis: The number of nucleated cells in each sample was estimated from the amplification of reference gene primers within the assay. Sequence reads were collapsed and filtered to measure the absolute abundance of every unique TCRbeta CDR3 rearrangement. For each sample, productive Simpson clonality was calculated as the square root of Simpson's diversity index over productive rearrangements. This immuneACCESS table, as held by TCRdb, lists in-frame sequences with V and J called but not all clones. Of the missing ones, under half trace to an unresolved V gene in checked studies; the others have no known cause. The V and J calls and clone size are taken from that table; D and trimming were inferred from the DNA. This sample gives about 74,000 clones in total; approximately 84% of them show up just once. The ten largest make up about 12% of the sample.

Study-wide findings and limitations: Clinical and demographic metadata were provided uncurated, with the amount varying by source and participant.

Comments on this clone: The antigen this receptor binds is unknown. No much larger clone is present one base from it, and per-base qualities are unavailable.

Each collaborating institution followed its own protocols to collect whole blood in K2EDTA tubes. For TCRbeta analysis, collaborator samples were shipped as frozen whole blood, as isolated PBMCs, or as DNA extracted from either sample type. This receptor was taken from a human donor in a cohort sampled during active COVID-19. The sample comprised peripheral blood.

The CDR3 in this case is CASSAGLAGGPYEQYF. The bases read TGCGCCAGCAGCGCCGGACTAGCGGGGGGGCCCTACGAGCAGTACTTC. The chain is assembled from TRBV5-1 and TRBJ2-7; 15 nucleotides in the junction match TRBD2. The CDR3 has 16 amino acids, counting the end cysteine and phenylalanine. Only the CDR3 part of the read is kept: 48 bases, read in frame from the first base. CDR1 SGHRS and CDR2 YFSETQ were looked up in the germline V gene. Here V drops 4 bases and J drops 2 bases, and the junction holds 4 bases not matched to any gene. Here the CDR3 is joined to the reference TRBV5-1 and TRBJ2-7 genes, and the full variable domain is: KAGVTQTPRYLIKTRGQQVTLSCSPISGHRSVSWYQQTPGQGLQFLFEYFSETQRNKGNFPGRFSGRQFSNSRSEMNVSTLELGDSALYLCASSAGLAGGPYEQYFGPGTRLTVT.